This T cell receptor (beta chain) derives from a study of blood T cell repertoires in COVID-19 (dated by TCRdb to 2018 to 2021). Broadly, across the study: Samples covering the acute and convalescent phases of COVID-19 were provided by collaborators in the United States, Italy and Spain. The samples were drawn from two sources: the first 160 participants of the ongoing ImmuneRACE study, and 1,000 to 1,500 subjects contributed by 6 global collaborators. Subjects who had been exposed to COVID-19, were actively infected with it, or had recovered from it provided the deeply sampled blood TCRbeta repertoires that made up the dataset. Nearly every sample came with metadata listing a de-identified subject ID, COVID-19 status, age in years and sex. Where available, HLA class I and class II types were taken from metadata supplied by the sample provider and were not determined by assay-based typing. A freely available public database, intended as a resource for researchers studying the immune response to SARS-CoV-2, is where the repertoires were released. The material from the prospective study consisted of cDNA or gDNA derived from T cells, B-cell-depleted T cells, or PBMCs.

Concerning this clone itself: What this receptor recognizes is not known. The sample holds no much larger clone one base away, and base qualities are not on file.

Looking up the germline V gene yields CDR1 KGHSH and CDR2 LQKENI. The CDR3 has 14 amino acids, counting the end cysteine and phenylalanine. The CDR3 DNA has 42 bases and is translated from base 1. Clipping removes 1 base from V and 6 bases from J, with 6 as the unmatched junction base count. TCRbeta CDR3 regions were amplified from genomic DNA by means of the immunoSEQ Assay, a bias-controlled multiplex PCR. Under the source paper's analysis protocol: Within the assay, amplification of reference gene primers was used to estimate how many nucleated cells each sample contained. To quantify the absolute abundance of each unique TCRbeta CDR3 rearrangement, sequence reads were collapsed and filtered. For each sample, productive Simpson clonality was calculated as the square root of Simpson's diversity index over productive rearrangements. TCRdb mirrors the immuneACCESS table, restricted to in-frame sequences. Some clones are absent from its copies; in checked studies, under half trace to an unresolved V gene, and the reason for the others is unknown. The D gene and trimming were derived from the DNA, and the V and J assignments and clone size from that table. The sample includes hundreds of thousands of clones, with 88% observed a single time. Of the sample, 10% to 12% falls within the top ten clones.

What the authors observed across the whole study: How much clinical and demographic metadata was included differed by source and by participant, and the metadata was provided uncurated.

At one collaborating source in Seattle, patients were enrolled during active infection and were followed longitudinally through the course of disease. The collaborating institutions used their own protocols to collect whole blood in K2EDTA tubes. For TCRbeta analysis, collaborators shipped samples in one of three forms: frozen whole blood, isolated PBMCs, or DNA extracted from either of those sample types. Recombination linked TRBV18 to TRBJ2-7, and TRBD2 matches 7 of the central bases. The sample taken for sequencing was peripheral blood. The sequence came from a woman aged 25-40 years with COVID-19, enrolled during active disease. Read as DNA, the sequence is TGTGCCAGCTCACCACTTGCGGGGGAAGTCGAGCAGTACTTC. Its translation reads: CASSPLAGEVEQYF.